A selection of T cell receptor beta chains follows, all from one sample in a study of identical twins. TCRdb reanalysed the 5' RACE reads using MiXCR and keeps one entry per CDR3 protein. The sample holds roughly 540,000 distinct CDR3 sequences; 22% are singletons and the top ten take 0.91%. This sample was also put to use in a study of T cells expressing NK-cell markers.

The sample comprised CD4+ T cells sorted from blood. The source is a woman under 30 in good health. The CDR3 runs from the conserved cysteine through the conserved F or W. D genes are given only for firm matches. Clone size is given for some rows only: seen once, a few or many times, or a class if the clone is expanded.

j_call: TRBJ2-3
v_call: TRBV11-2
d_call: NA
clone_size: NA
cdr3_aa: CASSLNILEVGADTQYF
cdr3_nt: TGTGCCAGCAGCCTTAACATACTGGAGGTGGGGGCAGATACGCAGTATTTT

j_call: TRBJ2-7
v_call: TRBV19
d_call: NA
clone_size: NA
cdr3_aa: CASSIGYEQYF
cdr3_nt: TGTGCCAGTAGTATAGGTTACGAGCAGTACTTC

j_call: TRBJ2-5
v_call: TRBV20-1
d_call: TRBD2
clone_size: NA
cdr3_aa: CSANTGGASPQETQYF
cdr3_nt: TGCAGTGCTAATACGGGGGGGGCATCCCCCCAAGAGACCCAGTACTTC

j_call: TRBJ2-1
v_call: TRBV6-5
d_call: TRBD1
clone_size: NA
cdr3_aa: CASSYSRDSNEQFF
cdr3_nt: TGTGCCAGCAGTTACAGTCGGGACAGCAATGAGCAGTTCTTC

j_call: TRBJ2-3
v_call: TRBV24-1
d_call: NA
clone_size: few
cdr3_aa: CATSDLNTQYF
cdr3_nt: TGTGCCACCAGTGATTTAAATACGCAGTATTTT

j_call: TRBJ1-1
v_call: TRBV5-1
d_call: NA
clone_size: NA
cdr3_aa: CASSFSGPMNTEAFF
cdr3_nt: TGCGCCAGCAGCTTTAGCGGACCGATGAACACTGAAGCTTTCTTT

j_call: TRBJ2-5
v_call: TRBV6-2/TRBV6-3
d_call: TRBD2
clone_size: NA
cdr3_aa: CASSPRAGGQETQYF
cdr3_nt: TGTGCCAGCAGTCCACGAGCGGGGGGCCAAGAGACCCAGTACTTC

j_call: TRBJ1-5
v_call: TRBV6-4
d_call: TRBD1
clone_size: once
cdr3_aa: CASTEAPGQGWRQPQHF
cdr3_nt: TGTGCCAGCACCGAGGCCCCGGGACAGGGGTGGAGGCAGCCCCAGCATTTT

j_call: TRBJ2-5
v_call: TRBV6-1
d_call: NA
clone_size: NA
cdr3_aa: CASRDLGREETKYF
cdr3_nt: TGTGCCAGCAGGGACCTGGGACGGGAAGAGACCAAGTACTTC

j_call: TRBJ2-1
v_call: TRBV20-1
d_call: TRBD2
clone_size: NA
cdr3_aa: CSVPSGRRYNEQFF
cdr3_nt: TGCAGTGTCCCTAGCGGGAGAAGGTACAATGAGCAGTTCTTC

j_call: TRBJ1-1
v_call: TRBV5-5
d_call: NA
clone_size: NA
cdr3_aa: CASSLQGGEAFF
cdr3_nt: TGTGCCAGCAGCTTGCAAGGGGGTGAAGCTTTCTTT

j_call: TRBJ2-3
v_call: TRBV5-1
d_call: NA
clone_size: many
cdr3_aa: CASSLFGRNADTQYF
cdr3_nt: TGCGCCAGCAGCTTGTTTGGGAGGAATGCAGATACGCAGTATTTT

j_call: TRBJ2-1
v_call: TRBV6-5
d_call: TRBD1
clone_size: few
cdr3_aa: CASSNGQGAYNEQFF
cdr3_nt: TGTGCCAGCAGTAACGGACAGGGGGCCTACAATGAGCAGTTCTTC

j_call: TRBJ2-1
v_call: TRBV6-2/TRBV6-3
d_call: NA
clone_size: NA
cdr3_aa: CASSPPSRGGGFSYNEQFF
cdr3_nt: TGTGCCAGCAGTCCGCCCTCCCGGGGTGGGGGGTTCTCCTACAATGAGCAGTTCTTC

j_call: TRBJ2-6
v_call: TRBV12-3/TRBV12-4
d_call: TRBD1
clone_size: few
cdr3_aa: CASSLVDRGLPGANVLTF
cdr3_nt: TGTGCCAGCAGTTTAGTGGACAGGGGGCTTCCTGGGGCCAACGTCCTGACTTTC

j_call: TRBJ2-5
v_call: TRBV10-3
d_call: NA
clone_size: NA
cdr3_aa: CAISGQTLGGTQYF
cdr3_nt: TGTGCCATCAGTGGCCAGACACTGGGTGGGACCCAGTACTTC

j_call: TRBJ1-2
v_call: TRBV12-5
d_call: TRBD1
clone_size: NA
cdr3_aa: CASGLDRGLYGYTF
cdr3_nt: TGTGCTAGTGGTTTGGACAGGGGGCTATATGGCTACACCTTC

j_call: TRBJ2-1
v_call: TRBV7-2
d_call: TRBD2
clone_size: few
cdr3_aa: CASMLAVSSYNEQFF
cdr3_nt: TGTGCCAGCATGCTAGCGGTTAGCTCCTACAATGAGCAGTTCTTC

j_call: TRBJ2-1
v_call: TRBV7-2
d_call: NA
clone_size: NA
cdr3_aa: CASSLAGHNEQFF
cdr3_nt: TGTGCCAGCAGCTTAGCGGGCCACAATGAGCAGTTCTTC

j_call: TRBJ1-3
v_call: TRBV6-1
d_call: NA
clone_size: NA
cdr3_aa: CASSRTQGSSGNTIYF
cdr3_nt: TGTGCCAGCAGCCGTACCCAGGGCAGCTCTGGAAACACCATATATTTT

j_call: TRBJ2-5
v_call: TRBV7-2
d_call: TRBD1
clone_size: NA
cdr3_aa: CASSFLGTGEETQYF
cdr3_nt: TGTGCCAGCAGCTTTCTGGGCACAGGGGAAGAGACCCAGTACTTC